This T cell receptor beta chain was profiled in a study of technical replicates of blood from several donors. Produced via immunoSEQ multiplex PCR; TCRdb's table is partial and in-frame only. Among approximately 95,000 clones listed, around 96% were seen once. V gave up 4 bases and J gave up 3 bases, with 11 bases separating them. The CDR3 consists of 13 residues. Germline assignment: CDR1 SGDLS and CDR2 YYNGEE. Sequences were obtained from T cells isolated from PBMCs. The clonotype comes from a human donor in good health. This chain joins TRBV9 and TRBJ2-7, with D unclear. The CDR3 bases are TGTGCCAGCAGCCCGAACTCCGGCTACGAGCAGTACTTC. Translated: CASSPNSGYEQYF.